This entry lists 17 T cell receptor beta chains sequenced from one sample in a study of OX40 agonist ivuxolimab in advanced cancers. TCRdb's table, derived via immunoSEQ multiplex PCR, lists solely in-frame clones and lacks some. The repertoire includes about 74,000 clones, approximately 81% of them detected once, and over 2% sits in the top ten. The sequencing here drew on CD4+ or CD8+ T cells sorted from blood, taken in a trial of the OX40 agonist ivuxolimab. These receptors came from an adult with an advanced solid tumor such as melanoma, head and neck, liver or kidney cancer.

This sequence joins TRBV5-5 and TRBJ2-2; D is perhaps TRBD1 (6 bases). V was trimmed by 0 bases and J by 6 bases, leaving 12 bases between them. The germline V gene encodes CDR1 SGHKS and CDR2 YYEKEE (reference sequence). CDR3 length equals 15 residues. CDR3 protein: CASSLGARGSGELFF. The DNA of the CDR3 is TGTGCCAGCAGCTTGGGCGCCAGGGGTTCCGGGGAGCTGTTTTTT.

The chain links TRBV6-5 to TRBJ2-7; D perhaps matches TRBD2 (7 bases). Germline-derived CDR1 and CDR2 are MNHEY and SVGAGI. The CDR3 is made up of 15 amino acids. V was clipped by 7 bases and J by 4 bases, with 20 bases between them. The CDR3 reads CASTLVGGAQYEQYF. CDR3 nucleotide sequence: TGTGCCAGCACTCTCGTTGGGGGGGCGCAATACGAGCAGTACTTC.

As for this clone: The same CDR3 is also encoded by other DNA sequences in this sample. This chain uses TRBV28 with TRBJ1-1; TRBD1 is a possible D gene (6 bases). Trimming removed 4 bases at V and 5 bases at J, with 20 bases between. This CDR3 spans 16 amino acids. Germline CDR1 and CDR2: MDHEN and SYDVKM. CDR3 sequence (DNA): TGTGCCAGCAGTTCACCGGGGGGGCGGGGGAGGACTGAAGCTTTCTTT. Protein product: CASSSPGGRGRTEAFF.

V gene TRBV7-2 combines with J gene TRBJ2-7, with TRBD1 matching over 7 bases. V shed 1 base, J shed 4 bases, and the junction held 7 bases outside the gene matches. The CDR3 contains 15 residues. Per germline, CDR1 SGHTA and CDR2 FQGNSA. In nucleotides, the CDR3 is TGTGCCAGCAGCTTAGGAATGGGCAGGGGGTACGAGCAGTACTTC. It yields the protein CASSLGMGRGYEQYF.

This chain links TRBV7-2 with TRBJ1-2, with a possible D match to TRBD1 (5 bases). The CDR3 is made up of 13 amino acids. Germline V gives CDR1 SGHTA, CDR2 FQGNSA. V shed 4 bases and J shed 5 bases, with 11 bases lying between them. In DNA form, the CDR3 reads TGTGCCAGCAGCTCCCCAGGGCGATATGGCTACACCTTC. Protein product: CASSSPGRYGYTF.

This chain connects TRBV6-5 to TRBJ1-6; D is possibly TRBD1 (6 bases). The CDR3 is 16 residues long. V was cut by 0 bases and J by 7 bases, with 13 bases left in between. Germline V CDR1 and CDR2: MNHEY, SVGAGI. CDR3 coding DNA: TGTGCCAGCAGTTACTCTGCGGGGGCATGGAATTCACCCCTCCACTTT. It is translated as CASSYSAGAWNSPLHF.

This clone appeared a single time. The chain joins TRBV4-3 to TRBJ2-3, with D perhaps matching TRBD2 (6 bases). The CDR3 covers 17 residues. Trimming pared 0 bases from V and 4 bases from J, leaving 17 bases between. Germline loops: CDR1 LGHNA, CDR2 YSLEER. The CDR3 nucleotides read TGCGCCAGCAGCCAAGACTCAGGCGGGAATCGCCCAGATACGCAGTATTTT. Protein product: CASSQDSGGNRPDTQYF.

The genes are TRBV5-1 and TRBJ1-4; possible D gene TRBD1, 5 bases. Per germline, CDR1 SGHRS and CDR2 YFSETQ. This CDR3 has 14 residues. Trimming removed 1 base at V and 5 bases at J, with 9 bases between. As DNA, the CDR3 is TGCGCCAGCAGCTTGTGGGGGAACAATGAAAAACTGTTTTTT. Its protein is CASSLWGNNEKLFF.

This clone occurred a few times. V and J are TRBV7-9 and TRBJ1-1; no clear D. CDR1 and CDR2 (germline): SEHNR, FQNEAQ (reference sequence). V was clipped by 1 base and J by 1 base, with 4 bases between them. The CDR3 length is 13 residues. Here the CDR3 reads CASSLDRNTEAFF. The CDR3 DNA reads TGTGCCAGCAGCTTAGACAGGAACACTGAAGCTTTCTTT.

The chain joins TRBV4-1 to TRBJ2-6; D is unresolved. Germline-derived CDR1 and CDR2 are MGHRA and YSYEKL. V was trimmed by 1 base and J by 8 bases, leaving 3 bases between them. This CDR3 contains 12 residues. CDR3 residues: CASSQASNVLTF. The CDR3 DNA is TGCGCCAGCAGCCAAGCTTCCAACGTCCTGACTTTC.

This clone was counted a single time. V gene TRBV11-1 combines with J gene TRBJ1-1, with D unclear. Germline lookup yields CDR1 SGHAT and CDR2 FQDESV (reference sequence). With 5 bases removed from V and 2 bases from J, the gap between germline ends came to 9 bases. CDR3 length equals 13 residues. The CDR3 region has the DNA TGTGCCAGCAGCACCCAGAGAAACACTGAAGCTTTCTTT. Residues: CASSTQRNTEAFF.

V is TRBV28 and J is TRBJ1-1; no reliable D call. Germline CDR1 and CDR2: MDHEN and SYDVKM. The V end lost 6 bases, the J end lost 0 bases, and 14 bases lay between the germline ends. The CDR3 extends over 15 amino acids. The CDR3 bases are TGTGCCAGCAGGCCCCGTCACGGCATGAACACTGAAGCTTTCTTT. It is translated as CASRPRHGMNTEAFF.

This chain connects TRBV28 to TRBJ1-1; D gene uncertain. V gave up 7 bases and J gave up 1 base, with 10 bases separating them. Germline values: CDR1 MDHEN, CDR2 SYDVKM. The CDR3 runs 13 residues. The CDR3 region is CASTSLRNTEAFF. The DNA for the CDR3 is TGTGCCAGCACTTCACTTCGGAACACTGAAGCTTTCTTT.

The rearrangement uses TRBV7-2 and TRBJ2-1; D gene unclear. The CDR3 contains 13 residues. CDR1 and CDR2 (germline): SGHTA, FQGNSA. The V gene lost 2 bases and the J gene lost 8 bases, with 10 bases spanning the gap. The CDR3 loop reads CASSLPNLDEQFF. CDR3 DNA sequence: TGTGCCAGCAGCTTACCCAACCTGGATGAGCAGTTCTTC.

This clone has a single count. V gene TRBV30 combines with J gene TRBJ2-7; maybe TRBD1 (5 bases). In germline, CDR1 is GTSNPN, CDR2 SVGIG (reference sequence). V lost 0 bases and J 2 bases, leaving 14 bases between the germline ends. The CDR3 has 15 amino acids. The chain's CDR3 is CAWSVVQGDTYEQYF. Here the CDR3 DNA reads TGTGCCTGGAGTGTAGTCCAGGGCGATACCTACGAGCAGTACTTC.

The J gene is TRBJ1-2, the V gene TRBV19; maybe TRBD1 (6 bases). Trimming shortened V by 6 bases and J by 7 bases, and 18 bases separated the two germline ends. This CDR3 region has 14 residues. From germline, CDR1 is LNHDA and CDR2 SQIVND (reference sequence). The CDR3 coding sequence is TGTGCCAGTAGCGAGGGGCGGGGGCGCGGTGGCTACACCTTC. It translates to CASSEGRGRGGYTF.

CDR3 coding DNA: TGTGCCAGCAGCTTAGGGTTGGCGGGGCCCAAAGAGACCCAGTACTTC. It specifies CASSLGLAGPKETQYF. The chain uses TRBV11-3 and TRBJ2-5, with D maybe TRBD2 (6 bases). V was clipped by 1 base and J by 3 bases, with 15 bases between them. CDR1 is SGHNT and CDR2 is YENEEA in the germline V gene. This CDR3 spans 16 amino acids.